What follows are 31 T cell receptor beta chains derived from one specimen sequenced in a study of blood T cell repertoires in COVID-19. The repertoire was sequenced with immunoSEQ multiplex PCR; TCRdb's copy has only in-frame clones and lacks some. This sample yields about 130,000 clones, of which around 86% are seen a single time; around 9.8% belongs to the top ten. The sequenced sample consisted of peripheral blood. The receptors shown here come from a man aged 40-49 years with active or convalescent COVID-19.

V usage is TRBV9 and J usage is TRBJ2-7, with TRBD2 matching over 7 bases. The CDR3 sequence is 13 residues long. Germline CDR1 and CDR2: SGDLS and YYNGEE. V shed 2 bases, J shed 5 bases, and the junction held 4 bases outside the gene matches. Here the CDR3 reads CASSVGEGNEQYF. The CDR3 DNA reads as TGTGCCAGCAGCGTTGGGGAGGGGAACGAGCAGTACTTC.

The CDR3 nucleotides are TGTGCCAGTGGGCTCAGGGGGGTTCCAGGCGAGCAGTTCTTC. Protein sequence: CASGLRGVPGEQFF. The genes are TRBV7-3 and TRBJ2-1, with a tentative D call TRBD1 (7 bases). Germline V gives CDR1 SGHTA, CDR2 FQGTGA. This CDR3 contains 14 residues. V lost 9 bases and J 10 bases, leaving 22 bases between the germline ends.

In this sample, this clone turned up a few times. The chain carries TRBV2 and TRBJ2-7; unclear D gene. V shed 4 bases and J shed 2 bases, with 9 bases lying between them. The CDR3 has 13 amino acids. Germline loops: CDR1 SNHLY, CDR2 FYNNEI. CDR3 nucleotide sequence: TGTGCCAGCAGTGGCGGAATTGCCTACGAGCAGTACTTC. This sequence encodes CASSGGIAYEQYF. Full variable domain (outside the CDR3, taken from reference TRBV2 and TRBJ2-7): EPEVTQTPSHQVTQMGQEVILRCVPISNHLYFYWYRQILGQKVEFLVSFYNNEISEKSEIFDDQFSVERPDGSNFTLKIRSTKLEDSAMYFCASSGGIAYEQYFGPGTRLTVT.

V usage is TRBV27 and J usage is TRBJ1-5, with 7 bases lining up with TRBD1. V lost 5 bases to trimming and J lost 0 bases; unmatched junction nucleotides: 7. Germline assignment: CDR1 MNHEY and CDR2 SMNVEV (reference sequence). This CDR3 is 16 amino acids long. The CDR3 region is CASSTRGGNSNQPQHF. The CDR3 nucleotides read TGTGCCAGCAGTACCCGAGGGGGCAATAGCAATCAGCCCCAGCATTTT.

CDR3: CASRLPGSGSDYGYTF. CDR3 nucleotides: TGTGCCAGCAGGCTCCCGGGTTCCGGGAGCGACTATGGCTACACCTTC. The chain joins TRBV11-3 to TRBJ1-2, with D unclear. The CDR3 is 16 residues long. V was shortened by 6 bases and J by 3 bases, with 20 bases between the two germline ends. From germline, CDR1 is SGHNT and CDR2 YENEEA.

The chain joins TRBV3-1 (or the pseudogene TRBV3-2) to TRBJ1-5; TRBD1 might be the D (6 bases). Trimming removed 1 base from V and 2 bases from J, with 9 bases in between. This CDR3 has 15 amino acids. Germline CDR1 LGHDT, CDR2 YNNKEL (reference sequence). The DNA for the CDR3 is TGTGCCAGCAGCCAAGGAGCAGGGGGCAATCAGCCCCAGCATTTT. It specifies CASSQGAGGNQPQHF.

The gene calls are TRBV6-1 and TRBJ2-1; 7 positions agree with TRBD1. The CDR3 totals 15 residues. Losses at the gene ends were 2 bases for V and 2 bases for J; bases not matched to a gene: 3. The germline V gene encodes CDR1 MNHNS and CDR2 SASEGT. Written as DNA, the CDR3 is TGTGCCAGCAGTGAATTGGGACAGACCTACAATGAGCAGTTCTTC. Translated, it gives CASSELGQTYNEQFF.

As concerns this clone: Other DNA variants within this sample encode the same CDR3. V usage is TRBV5-4 and J usage is TRBJ2-7, with TRBD1 identical over 7 bases. The junction had 1 base not matched to a gene; V was cut back by 4 bases and J by 3 bases. The CDR3 has 12 amino acids. The germline gives CDR1 SGHNT, CDR2 YYREEE (reference sequence). The DNA for the CDR3 is TGTGCCAGCAGCCGGGACAGCTACGAGCAGTACTTC. It codes for CASSRDSYEQYF.

The rearrangement joins TRBV6-5 to TRBJ1-5; TRBD1 is a possible D gene (5 bases). This CDR3 contains 13 residues. V was trimmed by 11 bases and J by 2 bases, leaving 13 bases between them. CDR1 and CDR2 (germline): MNHEY, SVGAGI. The chain's CDR3 is CAGGGNGNQPQHF. Here the CDR3 DNA reads TGTGCCGGGGGGGGGAATGGCAATCAGCCCCAGCATTTT.

The chain employs TRBV7-3 and TRBJ2-1; D possibly corresponds to TRBD2 (5 bases). The germline CDR1 and CDR2 sequences are SGHTA and FQGTGA. The CDR3 extends over 14 amino acids. With 5 bases removed from V and 9 bases from J, the gap between germline ends came to 17 bases. As DNA, the CDR3 is TGTGCCAGCAGCCCGGGCGGGCTAGTGGTTGAGCAGTTCTTC. Translating gives CASSPGGLVVEQFF.

This chain joins TRBV5-1 and TRBJ1-3; a possible D gene is TRBD1 (6 bases). V lost 0 bases and J lost 3, with 10 bases in between. CDR1 and CDR2 from the germline V gene are SGHRS and YFSETQ. The CDR3 is 15 amino acids. This CDR3 reads CASSLEGQGGNTIYF. The DNA of the CDR3 is TGCGCCAGCAGCTTGGAGGGACAAGGTGGAAACACCATATATTTT.

This clone appeared a single time. V usage is TRBV5-4 and J usage is TRBJ2-2; 7 bases match TRBD1. The CDR3 has 16 residues. Trimming at V came to 0 bases and at J to 1 base, leaving 3 bases not matched to a gene. Germline loops: CDR1 SGHNT, CDR2 YYREEE (reference sequence). The CDR3 region has the DNA TGTGCCAGCAGCTTGGCCAGGGGGAGGAACACCGGGGAGCTGTTTTTT. This translates into CASSLARGRNTGELFF.

V is TRBV7-2 and J is TRBJ2-7, with D tentatively TRBD1 (5 bases). CDR1 SGHTA and CDR2 FQGNSA come from the germline V gene. The CDR3 extends over 13 amino acids. V shed 6 bases and J shed 2 bases, with 11 bases lying between them. CDR3 sequence reads: CASSNTGTYEQYF. DNA of the CDR3: TGTGCCAGCAGTAATACAGGTACCTACGAGCAGTACTTC.

The chain recombines TRBV5-1 with TRBJ2-3; 16 positions match TRBD2. The CDR3 is made up of 18 amino acids. V lost 4 bases to trimming and J lost 0 bases; unmatched junction nucleotides: 5. Germline V lookup: CDR1 SGHRS, CDR2 YFSETQ. The CDR3 nucleotides read TGCGCCAGCAGCCCGGGACTAGCGGGGGGGCTAAGCACAGATACGCAGTATTTT. The encoded protein is CASSPGLAGGLSTDTQYF. The variable domain in full, with the rest retrieved from reference TRBV5-1 and TRBJ2-3, is KAGVTQTPRYLIKTRGQQVTLSCSPISGHRSVSWYQQTPGQGLQFLFEYFSETQRNKGNFPGRFSGRQFSNSRSEMNVSTLELGDSALYLCASSPGLAGGLSTDTQYFGPGTRLTVL.

V is TRBV7-3 and J is TRBJ2-3; TRBD2 aligns across 10 bases. Germline CDR1 and CDR2: SGHTA and FQGTGA. Trimming took 5 bases from V and 2 from J; bases not matched to a gene: 7. This CDR3 has 16 amino acids. The CDR3 spells CASSPLGTSDTDTQYF. CDR3 DNA: TGTGCCAGCAGCCCCCTGGGGACTAGCGACACAGATACGCAGTATTTT.

This clone has ten or more counts. The chain links TRBV6-2 or TRBV6-3 to TRBJ1-2; D is possibly TRBD1 (5 bases). Germline V gives CDR1 MNHEY, CDR2 SVGEGT. This CDR3 spans 16 amino acids. V dropped 2 bases and J dropped 0 bases, with 13 bases sitting between them. In DNA, the CDR3 is TGTGCCAGCAGTTACCAAGGGGATAGGTCTAACTATGGCTACACCTTC. This sequence encodes CASSYQGDRSNYGYTF.

V is TRBV18 and J is TRBJ1-1; D is undetermined. The CDR3 is made up of 12 amino acids. V dropped 0 bases and J dropped 12 bases, with 11 bases sitting between them. Per germline, CDR1 KGHSH and CDR2 LQKENI. The CDR3, as DNA: TGTGCCAGCTCACCACCGATGGGAGGAACTTTCTTT. Residues: CASSPPMGGTFF.

In the case of this clone: The junction and the germline gene differ at one end; a read error may be behind it. This chain joins TRBV24-1 and TRBJ2-7, with a tentative D call TRBD1 (6 bases). Germline V gene sequence: CDR1 KGHDR, CDR2 SFDVKD. This CDR3 region has 13 residues. The DNA for the CDR3 is TGTGCCACCAGTGACACCGGGGAACAGGGTCGGGTCTTC. It encodes CATSDTGEQGRVF.

The chain employs TRBV4-2 and TRBJ2-3, with D perhaps matching TRBD2 (6 bases). V lost 1 base to trimming and J lost 2 bases, with 7 bases between them. The germline V gene encodes CDR1 LGHNA and CDR2 YNFKEQ. The length of the CDR3 is 14 residues. The CDR3 here is CASSQVAATDTQYF. CDR3 coding DNA: TGTGCCAGCAGCCAAGTAGCGGCCACAGATACGCAGTATTTT.

The rearrangement links TRBV5-4 to TRBJ2-1; D gene ambiguous. The CDR3 spans 12 residues. V was clipped by 0 bases and J by 7 bases, with 5 bases between them. Germline CDR1 reads SGHNT; CDR2 reads YYREEE (reference sequence). For the CDR3, the DNA is TGTGCCAGCAGCTTGGCCGGGAATGAGCAGTTCTTC. It yields the protein CASSLAGNEQFF.

The CDR3 DNA follows: TGTGCCAGCAGTGAGTTACTAGCGGGGGGGCCGGAGACAGATACGCAGTATTTT. Translated, it gives CASSELLAGGPETDTQYF. The rearrangement links TRBV6-1 to TRBJ2-3; 13 bases agree with TRBD2. J was trimmed by 3 bases and V by 3 bases; bases with no gene match: 9. CDR3 length equals 18 residues. CDR1 MNHNS and CDR2 SASEGT come from the germline V gene.

The chain has TRBV6-6 and TRBJ2-5; 11 nucleotides match TRBD2. The CDR3 runs to 15 residues. Germline V gives CDR1 MNHNY, CDR2 SVGAGI (reference sequence). Trimming took 7 bases from V and 3 from J; bases not matched to a gene: 7. The CDR3 here is CASNLAGGGKETQYF. CDR3 sequence (DNA): TGTGCCAGCAATTTAGCGGGGGGGGGAAAAGAGACCCAGTACTTC.

This chain joins TRBV5-5 and TRBJ1-6, with D possibly matching TRBD1 (5 bases). Germline-derived CDR1 and CDR2 are SGHKS and YYEKEE (reference sequence). The CDR3 is made up of 19 amino acids. V lost 1 base and J 5 bases, leaving 22 bases between the germline ends. The CDR3 here is CASSLSWVETGTNNSPLHF. In nucleotides, the CDR3 is TGTGCCAGCAGCTTGTCGTGGGTTGAAACAGGAACCAATAATTCACCCCTCCACTTT.

The chain combines TRBV5-1 with TRBJ1-2, with TRBD1 matching over 10 bases. The V segment lost 0 bases and the J segment 7 bases; nucleotides outside the gene matches: 3. The length of the CDR3 is 14 residues. Germline V gene data show CDR1 as SGHRS and CDR2 as YFSETQ. Here the CDR3 DNA reads TGCGCCAGCAGCTTGGGACAGGGGGCTTTTGGCTACACCTTC. This codes for CASSLGQGAFGYTF.

The chain links TRBV6-5 to TRBJ1-2, with D hard to call. Trimming removed 6 bases from V and 5 bases from J, with 10 bases in between. The CDR3 spans 12 residues. Per germline, CDR1 MNHEY and CDR2 SVGAGI. CDR3 in amino acids: CASSLDTYGYTF. In DNA, the CDR3 is TGTGCCAGCAGCCTCGACACGTATGGCTACACCTTC.

Only a few counts were recorded for this clone. The chain couples TRBV9 to TRBJ1-1, with D perhaps TRBD1 (6 bases). Trimming took 4 bases from V and 0 from J, leaving 16 bases between them. The CDR3 has 16 amino acids. Per the germline V gene, CDR1 is SGDLS and CDR2 is YYNGEE. In nucleotides, the CDR3 is TGTGCCAGCAGCCCCCGGACAGACGTCATGAACACTGAAGCTTTCTTT. Its translation: CASSPRTDVMNTEAFF.

The chain has TRBV6-5 and TRBJ1-3; D perhaps matches TRBD1 (5 bases). The CDR3 has 16 amino acids. From germline, CDR1 is MNHEY and CDR2 SVGAGI. V lost 4 bases and J lost 2, with 15 bases in between. The CDR3 sequence: CASSSPGISAGNTIYF. CDR3 DNA: TGTGCCAGCAGTTCCCCAGGGATCTCTGCTGGAAACACCATATATTTT.

J is TRBJ1-6 and V is TRBV27, with 11 bases aligning to TRBD1. Trimming removed 2 bases from V and 9 bases from J; junction bases left unmatched: 3. CDR1 MNHEY and CDR2 SMNVEV come from the germline V gene (reference sequence). CDR3 length: 15 residues. Here the CDR3 reads CASSLMGQGGSPLHF. The CDR3 DNA reads TGTGCCAGCAGTTTAATGGGACAGGGGGGTTCACCCCTCCACTTT.

The gene calls are TRBV3-1 (or the pseudogene TRBV3-2) and TRBJ2-1; 12 nucleotides match TRBD2. Germline loops: CDR1 LGHDT, CDR2 YNNKEL (reference sequence). CDR3 length: 16 residues. The ends lost 4 bases at V and 8 bases at J; junction bases unmatched: 9. The CDR3 protein is CASSPASGGGPDEQFF. CDR3 DNA sequence: TGTGCCAGCAGCCCGGCTAGCGGGGGGGGGCCTGATGAGCAGTTCTTC.

V is TRBV11-1 and J is TRBJ1-1; D remains unclear. Trimming pared 6 bases from V and 7 bases from J, leaving 18 bases between. The CDR3 covers 14 residues. Germline CDR1 SGHAT, CDR2 FQDESV (reference sequence). The CDR3 is CASRPGQSYGEAFF. In DNA form, the CDR3 reads TGTGCCAGCAGGCCGGGTCAATCTTACGGTGAAGCTTTCTTT.

This clone has just a few counts. V gene TRBV3-1 (or the pseudogene TRBV3-2) combines with J gene TRBJ1-4, with D perhaps matching TRBD1 (6 bases). The V gene's germline CDR1 is LGHDT and CDR2 YNNKEL (reference sequence). The V end was cut by 4 bases, the J end by 1 base, with 10 bases between. The CDR3 is 15 amino acids. The CDR3 DNA reads as TGTGCCAGCAGCCGCATGGACAGAACTAATGAAAAACTGTTTTTT. Amino acid sequence: CASSRMDRTNEKLFF.